The source of this TCR beta chain is a study of cytomegalovirus exposure and HLA in healthy donors. Donors likely had unrecorded immune exposures despite being nominally healthy when sampled. PCR involved 60 Vbeta and 13 Jbeta primers. Assay used: immunoSEQ multiplex PCR; TCRdb lists only in-frame clones, some missing. The data contain about 120,000 clones, 74% of them singletons. The length of the CDR3 is 18 residues. Per germline, CDR1 SGHRS and CDR2 YFSETQ. With V trimmed by 0 bases and J by 4 bases, 12 bases remained unmatched. The sample was PBMCs. The chain employs TRBV5-1 and TRBJ2-7; 11 bases agree with TRBD2. This receptor was identified in a human donor in good health. CDR3 loop: CASSLGVVSGRARYEQYF. In DNA, the CDR3 is TGCGCCAGCAGCTTGGGAGTGGTTAGCGGGAGGGCGAGGTACGAGCAGTACTTC.